A single sample gave rise to the 30 T cell receptor beta chains below, sequenced in a study of blood T cells in healthy people across ages. The second PCR ran 7 to 11 cycles with a sample-barcoded 5' primer and J-beta primers. TCRdb ran MiXCR on the 5' RACE reads and lists one entry per CDR3 protein. The sample shows 1.5 million to 2 million distinct CDR3 sequences, approximately 40% of them seen only once. The sequenced sample was blood. The receptors were gathered from a human donor in good health.

V and J are TRBV12-3 or TRBV12-4 and TRBJ2-1, with D perhaps matching TRBD1 or TRBD2 (5 bases each). V was cut by 2 bases and J by 2 bases, with 25 bases left in between. The CDR3 is made up of 20 amino acids. This chain's CDR3 is CASSLLLAYDLGTTYNEQFF. CDR3 coding DNA: TGTGCCAGCAGTTTATTGTTGGCTTATGACTTGGGGACCACCTACAATGAGCAGTTCTTC.

This sequence joins TRBV11-2 and TRBJ2-7; D is unresolved. CDR1 and CDR2 from the germline V gene are SGHAT and FQNNGV. V was clipped by 6 bases and J by 3 bases, with 12 bases between them. This CDR3 has 13 amino acids. The CDR3: CASRKGPLYEQYF. The CDR3 DNA follows: TGTGCCAGCAGAAAAGGACCTCTCTACGAGCAGTACTTC.

The chain carries TRBV12-3 or TRBV12-4 and TRBJ2-2; 10 bases line up with TRBD2. V lost 3 bases to trimming and J lost 7 bases; unmatched junction nucleotides: 8. The CDR3 covers 16 residues. The CDR3 sequence is CASSFLAGEPNGELFF. DNA for the CDR3: TGTGCCAGCAGTTTCCTAGCGGGGGAGCCCAACGGGGAGCTGTTTTTT.

The CDR3: CASSPMGLAGPSGANVLTF. In DNA, the CDR3 is TGTGCCAGCAGCCCTATGGGACTAGCGGGACCCTCTGGGGCCAACGTCCTGACTTTC. The rearrangement links TRBV7-3 to TRBJ2-6; 13 bases agree with TRBD2. V trimming: 5 bases; J trimming: 0 bases; junction bases outside the gene matches: 7. In germline, CDR1 is SGHTA, CDR2 FQGTGA. The CDR3 is made up of 19 amino acids.

There are a few counts of this clonotype. The rearrangement links TRBV20-1 to TRBJ2-5; D might be TRBD1 (7 bases). The end of the DNA aligns better with TRBJ2-7, so the J call may be wrong. Per the germline V gene, CDR1 is DFQATT and CDR2 is SNEGSKA (reference sequence). The CDR3 has 14 residues. CDR3: CSARDQGGLGEQYF. As DNA, the CDR3 is TGCAGTGCTAGAGATCAGGGGGGTTTAGGCGAGCAGTACTTC.

Comment on this clonotype: One end of the junction is discordant with germline, which a read error may explain. The V gene is TRBV7-2, the J gene TRBJ2-3; no definite D call. The CDR3 contains 13 residues. The V gene's germline CDR1 is SGHTA and CDR2 FQGNSA. DNA for the CDR3: TGTGCCAGCAGCTTAGGAAGGTTGGATACGCAGTGTTTT. Translation: CASSLGRLDTQCF.

This clonotype was seen a handful of times. The V and J genes are TRBV4-1 and TRBJ2-1; 9 bases are a match to TRBD1. CDR1 and CDR2 from the germline V gene are MGHRA and YSYEKL. This CDR3 has 15 amino acids. With V trimmed by 1 base and J by 7 bases, 5 bases remained unmatched. DNA of the CDR3: TGCGCCAGCAGCCAAGCGTCGGACAGGGGTAATGAGCAGTTCTTC. Translated: CASSQASDRGNEQFF.

The table lists this clonotype with a few counts. The junction and the germline gene differ at one end; a read error may be behind it. The chain couples TRBV6-1 to TRBJ2-1, with a tentative D call TRBD1 (6 bases). The CDR3 spans 14 residues. The V gene's germline CDR1 is MNHNS and CDR2 SASEGT. CDR3 nucleotides: TGTGCCAGCTTGGGGGCCAGCTCCTACAGTGAGCAGTTCTTC. Amino acids: CASLGASSYSEQFF.

This chain joins TRBV2 and TRBJ2-7; no reliable D call. The germline V and J ends were trimmed by 5 bases and 7 bases, with 15 bases remaining between them. The CDR3 consists of 13 residues. CDR1 is SNHLY, CDR2 FYNNEI, per germline. CDR3: CASSPWAQWEQYF. The CDR3 bases are TGTGCCAGCAGTCCGTGGGCGCAGTGGGAGCAGTACTTC.

This clonotype was recorded many times. This chain joins TRBV4-3 and TRBJ2-1; 11 positions agree with TRBD1. V dropped 0 bases and J dropped 6; count of bases not matched to a gene: 4. The V gene's germline CDR1 is LGHNA and CDR2 YSLEER. CDR3 length: 16 amino acids. For the CDR3, the DNA is TGCGCCAGCAGCCAAGATTGGGGGACAGGGGGCAATGAGCAGTTCTTC. Amino acid sequence: CASSQDWGTGGNEQFF.

In this sample, this clonotype turned up many times. This rearrangement joins TRBV29-1 to TRBJ2-5, with unresolved D. Between the trimmed V and J ends, which lost 5 bases and 4 bases, there was a span of 14 bases. Germline values: CDR1 SQVTM, CDR2 ANQGSEA. The CDR3 sequence is 13 residues long. Here the CDR3 DNA reads TGCAGCGTTATGGTCAACCTCAGAGAGACCCAGTACTTC. Translation gives CSVMVNLRETQYF.

Worth noting for this clonotype: This is likely a read error, given that the CDR3 carries no conserved phenylalanine or tryptophan at its end. The V call is TRBV4-3, the J call TRBJ1-1; D may be TRBD1 (6 bases). The CDR3 extends over 16 amino acids. CDR1 and CDR2 (germline): LGHNA, YSLEER. Deletions cut 3 bases from V and 3 bases from J, with 17 bases between. The CDR3 DNA follows: TGCGCCAGCAGCCACCCACAGGGAGAAGGGGACACTGAAGCTTTCCTT. Its translation is CASSHPQGEGDTEAFL.

The chain is built from TRBV12-3 or TRBV12-4 and TRBJ2-3; 9 bases line up with TRBD1. CDR3 size: 16 residues. Trimming took 6 bases from V and 4 from J; bases not matched to a gene: 11. This CDR3 reads CASRPVGQGNSDTQYF. The CDR3 DNA reads as TGTGCCAGCAGACCAGTCGGACAGGGGAATTCAGATACGCAGTATTTT.

This sequence joins TRBV7-2 and TRBJ2-1; TRBD2 matches 8 bases. The tail of the sequence fits TRBJ2-7 better, so the J call may be wrong. Germline loops: CDR1 SGHTA, CDR2 FQGNSA. This CDR3 is 16 amino acids long. In DNA form, the CDR3 reads TGTGCCAGCAGCCCCACTACGTCTCTGGAGCGGGGGGAGCAGTACTTC. As protein: CASSPTTSLERGEQYF.

This sequence joins TRBV7-2 and TRBJ1-2; 8 bases fit TRBD1. The J segment lost 8 bases and the V segment lost 3 bases, leaving 17 bases of the junction unmatched. Looked up from germline, CDR1 is SGHTA and CDR2 is FQGNSA. This CDR3 region has 17 residues. CDR3: CASSFKSGQVLTEGYTF. In DNA form, the CDR3 reads TGTGCCAGCAGCTTCAAGTCGGGACAGGTACTGACGGAGGGCTACACCTTC. Full variable domain (rest looked up from reference TRBV7-2 and TRBJ1-2): GAGVSQSPSNKVTEKGKDVELRCDPISGHTALYWYRQSLGQGLEFLIYFQGNSAPDKSGLPSDRFSAERTGGSVSTLTIQRTQQEDSAVYLCASSFKSGQVLTEGYTFGSGTRLTVV.

A note on this clonotype: At one boundary the junction diverges from the germline segment, which might be a read error. This chain connects TRBV6-6 to TRBJ2-1; no reliable D call. From germline, CDR1 is MNHNY and CDR2 SVGAGI (reference sequence). The CDR3 sequence is 11 residues long. The CDR3 DNA reads TGTGCCGGCAGCCCTAAGGTGGAGCAGTTCTTC. It yields the protein CAGSPKVEQFF.

The CDR3 reads CATSSARGLTDTQYF. CDR3 DNA: TGTGCCACCAGCAGCGCTCGAGGGCTCACAGATACGCAGTATTTT. The chain carries TRBV15 and TRBJ2-3; D is possibly TRBD2 (5 bases). Germline lookup yields CDR1 LNHNV and CDR2 YYDKDF (reference sequence). The CDR3 loop spans 15 amino acids. The germline V and J ends were trimmed by 3 bases and 2 bases, with 12 bases remaining between them.

Note on this clonotype: Sequence at one end of the junction differs from germline and may be a read error. This rearrangement joins TRBV29-1 to TRBJ1-2; D is unresolved. There are 11 residues in the CDR3. Germline assignment: CDR1 SQVTM and CDR2 ANQGSEA. In DNA, the CDR3 is TGCAGCGTTGGGGTATCGGATGGCTGCACCTTC. This translates into CSVGVSDGCTF.

This clonotype was picked up a small number of times. This chain joins TRBV4-2 and TRBJ2-4; the match to TRBD1 covers 9 bases. V lost 4 bases to trimming and J lost 13 bases; unmatched junction nucleotides: 20. From germline, CDR1 is LGHNA and CDR2 YNFKEQ. The CDR3 spans 17 residues. In DNA form, the CDR3 reads TGTGCCAGCAGCCTTCCACCGGGACAGGGTTATCTGAGAACGCAGTACTTC. Its protein product is CASSLPPGQGYLRTQYF.

The V call is TRBV6-2 or TRBV6-3, the J call TRBJ2-5; D unclear. Germline loops: CDR1 MNHEY, CDR2 SVGEGT. Trimming left V 8 bases short and J 5 bases short, with 15 bases between. This CDR3 has 13 amino acids. CDR3 nucleotides: TGTGCCAGCCTAGGTCCCCCCAGGGAGACCCAGTACTTC. It specifies CASLGPPRETQYF.

This clonotype was detected many times. The gene calls are TRBV12-3 or TRBV12-4 and TRBJ2-1, with D possibly being TRBD1 or TRBD2 (6 bases each). V shed 7 bases and J shed 5 bases, with 21 bases lying between them. The CDR3 contains 16 residues. CDR3 coding DNA: TGTGCCAGCACCCTAGGAGGGGGACTCTATCACAATGAGCAGTTCTTC. This translates into CASTLGGGLYHNEQFF.

This clonotype was seen many times. The chain carries TRBV12-3 or TRBV12-4 and TRBJ1-2, with 7 nucleotides matching TRBD1. The CDR3 runs to 14 residues. Germline trimming cut 1 base from V and 7 bases from J; bases unmatched to any gene: 6. The CDR3 here is CASSLVQGIGGYTF. In nucleotides, the CDR3 is TGTGCCAGCAGTTTAGTACAGGGGATAGGTGGCTACACCTTC.

The chain employs TRBV20-1 and TRBJ2-5; TRBD2 aligns across 11 bases. The CDR3 has 15 residues. J was trimmed by 6 bases and V by 5 bases; bases with no gene match: 11. Germline-derived CDR1 and CDR2 are DFQATT and SNEGSKA (reference sequence). CDR3 loop: CSALSGGGLWKTQYF. As DNA, the CDR3 is TGCAGTGCTCTTAGCGGGGGGGGCCTTTGGAAGACCCAGTACTTC.

The V call is TRBV12-3 or TRBV12-4, the J call TRBJ2-1, with unresolved D. Deletions cut 5 bases from V and 4 bases from J, with 15 bases between. The CDR3 has 15 amino acids. The DNA for the CDR3 is TGTGCCAGCAGTCTACGGACGCAAGCTTACAATGAGCAGTTCTTC. Translating gives CASSLRTQAYNEQFF.

The rearrangement links TRBV28 to TRBJ2-1, with D possibly TRBD1 on 5 matching bases. CDR1 is MDHEN, CDR2 SYDVKM, per germline. With 6 bases removed from V and 3 bases from J, the gap between germline ends came to 18 bases. The CDR3 runs to 16 residues. In nucleotides, the CDR3 is TGTGCCAGCAGGGAATTATCAGGGTGGGGCTACAATGAGCAGTTCTTC. Translation: CASRELSGWGYNEQFF.

J is TRBJ1-2 and V is TRBV29-1; possibly TRBD1 for D (5 bases). Deletions cut 8 bases from V and 8 bases from J, with 15 bases between. CDR3 length equals 11 residues. CDR1 SQVTM and CDR2 ANQGSEA come from the germline V gene. In DNA form, the CDR3 reads TGCAGCTTTCTAGGGGATTCCGGCTACACCTTC. Encoded protein: CSFLGDSGYTF.

The gene calls are TRBV2 and TRBJ2-7, with no clear D. The CDR3 consists of 12 residues. Germline CDR1 is SNHLY and CDR2 is FYNNEI. The germline V and J ends were trimmed by 4 bases and 2 bases, with 6 bases remaining between them. The CDR3 spells CASSALPYEQYF. CDR3 nucleotides: TGTGCCAGCAGTGCGCTCCCCTACGAGCAGTACTTC.

This chain joins TRBV5-5 and TRBJ1-2; tentative D call: TRBD1 (6 bases). This CDR3 is 15 amino acids long. Trimming took 6 bases from V and 4 from J, leaving 19 bases between them. Germline CDR1 SGHKS, CDR2 YYEKEE (reference sequence). Here the CDR3 reads CASNQGHLISYGYTF. CDR3 nucleotide sequence: TGTGCCAGCAACCAGGGACACCTAATAAGCTATGGCTACACCTTC.

This clonotype was counted only a few times. The chain joins TRBV5-1 to TRBJ1-2, with D unresolved. Germline CDR1 is SGHRS and CDR2 is YFSETQ. The CDR3 sequence is 15 residues long. Trimming stripped 5 bases from V and 8 bases from J, with 22 bases between. The CDR3 DNA follows: TGCGCCAGCAGGGCATCGACTGTTGGGGTCTACGGCTACACCTTC. Translating gives CASRASTVGVYGYTF.

The J gene is TRBJ2-5, the V gene TRBV7-2; 10 bases match TRBD2. Germline V gene data show CDR1 as SGHTA and CDR2 as FQGNSA. The CDR3 runs to 14 residues. Trimming cost V 4 bases and J 5 bases; bases outside gene matches: 4. CDR3 sequence: CASSSAGGWETQYF. CDR3 bases: TGTGCCAGCAGCTCAGCGGGGGGGTGGGAGACCCAGTACTTC. Supplemented by reference TRBV7-2 and TRBJ2-5, the full variable domain reads GAGVSQSPSNKVTEKGKDVELRCDPISGHTALYWYRQSLGQGLEFLIYFQGNSAPDKSGLPSDRFSAERTGGSVSTLTIQRTQQEDSAVYLCASSSAGGWETQYFGPGTRLLVL.